The entry that follows covers one T cell receptor (beta chain) sequence. The CDR3 is 16 amino acids. Germline values: CDR1 SGHRS, CDR2 YFSETQ. Trimming at V came to 0 bases and at J to 4 bases, leaving 8 bases not matched to a gene. This entry comes from a study of blood T cell repertoires in COVID-19. Per the original methods: Amplified reference gene primers provided the basis for estimating nucleated cell counts. Sequencing was performed with immunoSEQ multiplex PCR; in TCRdb, only in-frame clones are kept and a portion is missing. D and trimming come from the DNA, and the V and J calls and clone size come from that table. The sample yields around 83,000 clones, about 85% seen once.

This chain connects TRBV5-1 to TRBJ2-3; 7 nucleotides align to TRBD1. The source is a woman in her 70s with acute or convalescent COVID-19. The sequencing sample was made of peripheral blood. The CDR3 sequence is CASSLAVDRVADTQYF. The CDR3 coding sequence is TGCGCCAGCAGCTTGGCGGTAGACAGGGTGGCAGATACGCAGTATTTT.